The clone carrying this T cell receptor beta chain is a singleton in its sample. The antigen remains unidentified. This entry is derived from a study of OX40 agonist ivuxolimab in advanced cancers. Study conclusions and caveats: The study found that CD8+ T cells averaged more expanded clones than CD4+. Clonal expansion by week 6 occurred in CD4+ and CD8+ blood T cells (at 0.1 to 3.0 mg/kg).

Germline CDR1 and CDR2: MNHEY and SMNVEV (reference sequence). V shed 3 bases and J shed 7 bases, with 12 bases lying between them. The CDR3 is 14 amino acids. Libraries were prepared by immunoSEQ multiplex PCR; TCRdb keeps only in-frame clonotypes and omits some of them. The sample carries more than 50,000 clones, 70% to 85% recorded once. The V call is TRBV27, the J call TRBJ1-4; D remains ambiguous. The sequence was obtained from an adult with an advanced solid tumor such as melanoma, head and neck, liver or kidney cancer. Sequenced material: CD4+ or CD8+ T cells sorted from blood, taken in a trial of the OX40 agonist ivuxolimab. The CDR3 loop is CASSFWGRGEKLFF. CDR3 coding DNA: TGTGCCAGCAGTTTTTGGGGTAGAGGTGAAAAACTGTTTTTT.